The clone carrying this T cell receptor (beta chain) turned up a few times. As yet, its antigen is unknown. The sample originates from a study of type 1 regulatory T cells. Study overall: This in vitro CD4 product, T-allo10, is enriched for Tr1 cells and alloantigen-specific.

CDR1 and CDR2 from the germline V gene are DFQATT and SNEGSKA (reference sequence). The CDR3 covers 14 residues. V lost 0 bases and J 7 bases, leaving 15 bases between the germline ends. MiXCR, run by TCRdb on the reads, gives a single entry per CDR3 protein. The sample has some 15,000 distinct CDR3 sequences, about 13% seen once; the top ten hold 15%. The sequence was obtained from a human donor in good health. This chain uses TRBV20-1 with TRBJ2-5, with D perhaps TRBD1 (5 bases). The sample taken for sequencing was cultured T cells, either the whole culture or a sorted T cell fraction (not recorded which). The CDR3 nucleotides read TGCAGTGCTAGAGATCGCCAGGGCGGTTTGACCCAGTACTTC. Its protein product is CSARDRQGGLTQYF.